This T cell receptor beta chain was captured by sequencing in a study of STAT5B mutations in CD4+ large granular lymphocyte leukemia. TCRdb's table, derived via immunoSEQ multiplex PCR, lists solely in-frame clones and lacks some. The sample includes about 30,000 clones, 79% of them seen just once. The germline V and J ends were trimmed by 6 bases and 2 bases, with 28 bases remaining between them. The CDR3 contains 19 residues. Germline V gives CDR1 SNHLY, CDR2 FYNNEI. Sequenced: CD4+ T cells from blood buffy coats. The V and J genes are TRBV2 and TRBJ1-1, with D possibly matching TRBD1 (6 bases). This TCR was sampled from a human donor in good health. CDR3 coding DNA: TGTGCCAGCAGGCCGGGGGCGGGGCTTGCGGGGGCATTTAACACTGAAGCTTTCTTT. Amino acid sequence: CASRPGAGLAGAFNTEAFF.